This T cell receptor (beta chain) appears in the sequencing data of a study of CXCR3-negative and CXCR3-positive naive CD8 T cells. In the study overall: Across all libraries, TRB reads numbered around 140 million, with about 1.5 +/- 0.3 million in each library.

Germline CDR1 and CDR2: LNHDA and SQIVND (reference sequence). The CDR3 runs to 15 residues. UMI-tagged TRB cDNA libraries were built via 5' RACE. TCRdb reprocessed the 5' RACE reads and stores each CDR3 protein as one record, lacking DNA. Seen in this sample are under 85,000 distinct CDR3 sequences; the ten most common clones hold about 1.6%. Sequencing was performed on naive CXCR3- CD8+ T cells from blood. Subset meaning: CD45RO-CCR7+CD27+CD95- naive CD8+ T cells lacking CXCR3 (TNR3-). The J gene is TRBJ2-7, the V gene TRBV19; the D call of TRBD1 rests on TCRdb alone, since no DNA is present to check it. This receptor was taken from a human donor in good health. Some clones in this sample may be carry-over from other donors' samples. This CDR3 is CASSISGASGYEQYF. The full variable domain, with the rest looked up from reference TRBV19 and TRBJ2-7, is DGGITQSPKYLFRKEGQNVTLSCEQNLNHDAMYWYRQDPGQGLRLIYYSQIVNDFQKGDIAEGYSVSREKKESFPLTVTSAQKNPTAFYLCASSISGASGYEQYFGPGTRLTVT.